The 7 T cell receptor beta chains reported below all come from one sample, sequenced in a study of T cells after posttransplantation cyclophosphamide. The repertoire was sequenced with immunoSEQ multiplex PCR; TCRdb's copy has only in-frame clones and lacks some. The sample lists 25,000 or so clones, around 86% occurring once. What was sequenced was PBMCs. These TCRs come from a woman in her fifties or sixties with a blood cancer, CMV-positive, and with a related stem cell donor.

This rearrangement joins TRBV4-2 to TRBJ2-7; TRBD2 matches 8 bases. The CDR3 consists of 15 residues. Germline V CDR1 and CDR2: LGHNA, YNFKEQ. After removal of 1 base from V and 2 bases from J, the junction contained 4 bases not matched to a gene. CDR3 loop: CASSQVLAGPYEQYF. For the CDR3, the DNA is TGTGCCAGCAGCCAAGTTCTAGCGGGTCCCTACGAGCAGTACTTC.

There are a few counts of this clone. The rearrangement uses TRBV6-1 and TRBJ2-7, with a weak D call TRBD1 (5 bases). CDR3 length: 12 residues. Per the germline V gene, CDR1 is MNHNS and CDR2 is SASEGT. V dropped 7 bases and J dropped 2 bases, with 9 bases sitting between them. The CDR3 DNA sequence: TGTGCCAGCAAGGAGACAGCCTACGAGCAGTACTTC. Translating gives CASKETAYEQYF.

The V call is TRBV5-7, the J call TRBJ1-2; a weak D match, TRBD1 (5 bases). TRBV5-7 is known as an ORF, though its function is uncertain. V was trimmed by 0 bases and J by 5 bases, leaving 5 bases between them. The CDR3 is 12 residues long. The CDR3 is CASSLAGYGYTF. CDR3 bases: TGTGCCAGCAGCTTGGCAGGGTATGGCTACACCTTC.

This clone has only a few counts. This chain uses TRBV9 with TRBJ2-1; tentative D call: TRBD2 (6 bases). V lost 0 bases to trimming and J lost 5 bases, with 15 bases between them. Germline V CDR1 and CDR2: SGDLS, YYNGEE. The CDR3 runs to 16 residues. The CDR3 here is CASSVGAGTGDNEQFF. In nucleotides, the CDR3 is TGTGCCAGCAGCGTAGGTGCGGGAACGGGAGACAATGAGCAGTTCTTC.

V usage is TRBV19 and J usage is TRBJ1-1; TRBD1 might be the D (5 bases). CDR1 and CDR2 from the germline V gene are LNHDA and SQIVND (reference sequence). The CDR3 is made up of 14 amino acids. Trimming removed 4 bases from V and 2 bases from J, with 11 bases in between. The CDR3 spells CASSTSTENTEAFF. The DNA of the CDR3 is TGTGCCAGTAGTACCTCGACAGAAAACACTGAAGCTTTCTTT.

This clone is a singleton in its sample. The chain has TRBV5-1 and TRBJ2-2; D is perhaps TRBD2 (5 bases). Per germline, CDR1 SGHRS and CDR2 YFSETQ. V was clipped by 4 bases and J by 5 bases, with 12 bases between them. The CDR3 extends over 14 amino acids. The CDR3: CASSPAPGTGELFF. The CDR3 coding sequence is TGCGCCAGCAGCCCGGCACCGGGAACCGGGGAGCTGTTTTTT. The full variable domain, with the rest looked up from reference TRBV5-1 and TRBJ2-2, is KAGVTQTPRYLIKTRGQQVTLSCSPISGHRSVSWYQQTPGQGLQFLFEYFSETQRNKGNFPGRFSGRQFSNSRSEMNVSTLELGDSALYLCASSPAPGTGELFFGEGSRLTVL.

The V call is TRBV29-1, the J call TRBJ2-2; D may be TRBD2 (6 bases). This CDR3 is built from 15 residues. Germline V gives CDR1 SQVTM, CDR2 ANQGSEA. V lost 4 bases, J lost 2 bases, and 14 bases lay in between. The CDR3 protein is CSVGKGGINTGELFF. CDR3 nucleotide sequence: TGCAGCGTTGGAAAAGGAGGGATTAACACCGGGGAGCTGTTTTTT.